This T cell receptor beta chain was captured by sequencing in a study of blood T cell repertoires in COVID-19 (dated by TCRdb to about 2020). Some background on the complete study: The collaborator samples originated in the United States, Italy and Spain and spanned the acute and convalescent phases of COVID-19. HLA class I and class II types, where available, came from metadata supplied by the sample provider rather than from assay-based typing. The dataset comprised deeply sampled blood TCRbeta repertoires from subjects exposed to, actively infected with, or recovered from COVID-19. Sample metadata almost always included a de-identified subject ID, COVID-19 status, age in years and sex. The prospective study material was composed of cDNA or gDNA derived from T cells, B-cell-depleted T cells, or PBMCs. The repertoires were released in a freely available public database intended as a resource for research on the immune response to SARS-CoV-2. The samples were drawn from the first 160 participants of the ongoing ImmuneRACE study and from over a thousand subjects provided by 6 global collaborators.

The immunoSEQ Assay, a bias-controlled multiplex PCR, was used to amplify TCRbeta CDR3 regions from genomic DNA. The published analysis was carried out like this. The number of nucleated cells in each sample was estimated by amplification of reference gene primers within the assay. Sequence reads were collapsed and filtered to measure the absolute abundance of every unique TCRbeta CDR3 rearrangement. For each sample, productive Simpson clonality was calculated by taking the square root of Simpson's diversity index across productive rearrangements. In TCRdb, the immuneACCESS table is reduced to in-frame sequences with V and J assigned. These tables do not hold every clone; where another copy was compared, an unresolved V gene accounts for under half, and the others remain unexplained. That table is the source of V, J and clone size, and D and trimming were worked out from the DNA. Recorded for this sample are roughly 260,000 clones; roughly 87% of them occurred a single time. 2.5% to 3% of the sample goes to the ten largest clones.

The germline V gene supplies CDR1 SGHDN and CDR2 FVKESK. The V and J ends are trimmed by 3 bases and 10 bases, leaving 21 bases between them. The CDR3 runs 15 residues from the cysteine to the phenylalanine. CDR3 DNA is the only sequence kept; it has 45 bases, read in frame from the first base. The study at large found these results: The amount of clinical and demographic metadata varied by source and participant and was provided uncurated.

Concerning this clone itself: The antigen this receptor binds is unknown. No base qualities exist here, and no much larger clone lies one base off it.

In the prospective study, participants were roughly 18 to 89 years old, resided in approximately 25 geographic areas of the United States, and were enrolled through a virtual design. Cohort assignment in the prospective study relied on participant-reported clinical history from a screening survey and a study questionnaire. In the prospective study, whole blood, serum and a nasopharyngeal or oropharyngeal swab were collected from each participant by mobile phlebotomists. Additional blood draws and questionnaires over an approximately two-month period could optionally be provided by prospective study participants. Prospective study blood samples were shipped either frozen or at room temperature before DNA extraction.

The sequence was obtained from a woman aged 25 to 39 with acute COVID-19. Sequenced sample: PBMCs or T cells enriched from blood (not recorded which). The chain was built from TRBV14 and TRBJ1-1, with the D gene too uncertain to name. The DNA reads as follows: TGTGCCAGCAGCCACGTATTAATGGCACCGGAGGGAGCTTTCTTT. It translates to CASSHVLMAPEGAFF.